These T cell receptor beta chains were read from a single sample in a study of blood T cell repertoires in COVID-19. Repertoires were generated with immunoSEQ multiplex PCR, while TCRdb's copy carries only in-frame clones and drops some. Found here are roughly 100,000 clones, about nine tenths of them singletons; the top ten hold roughly 5.6%. Specimen: peripheral blood. All receptors derive from a woman between 45 and 60 years old with COVID-19, enrolled during active disease. Both conserved end residues are part of each CDR3. Fields, in order: D gene, J gene, clone size, V gene, CDR3 DNA, CDR3 protein. A D gene is named only where the DNA matches it firmly. For some rows the clone size is stated as once, few or many, or as a class when expanded; others skip it.

d_gene: NA
j_gene: TRBJ2-2
abundance: NA
v_gene: TRBV7-9
CDR3nt: TGTGCCAGCAGCTTTAGGGCAGGAGGGAACACCGGGGAGCTGTTTTTT
CDR3aa: CASSFRAGGNTGELFF

d_gene: NA
j_gene: TRBJ2-7
abundance: NA
v_gene: TRBV3-1/TRBV3-2
CDR3nt: TGTGCCAGCGCAGGAGGGTACGAGCAGTACTTC
CDR3aa: CASAGGYEQYF

d_gene: NA
j_gene: TRBJ1-3
abundance: NA
v_gene: TRBV12-1
CDR3nt: TGTGCCAGCAGCTTTGAACAGGCCTCCTCTGGAAACACCATATATTTT
CDR3aa: CASSFEQASSGNTIYF

d_gene: NA
j_gene: TRBJ1-6
abundance: NA
v_gene: TRBV7-2
CDR3nt: TGTGCCAGCAGCCCACAGGTCCAGGGAGGTTCACCCCTCCACTTT
CDR3aa: CASSPQVQGGSPLHF

d_gene: TRBD2
j_gene: TRBJ2-3
abundance: NA
v_gene: TRBV28
CDR3nt: TGTGCCAGCAGTTTGGCTAGCGGGGACGTTACGCAGTATTTT
CDR3aa: CASSLASGDVTQYF

d_gene: NA
j_gene: TRBJ2-5
abundance: NA
v_gene: TRBV11-2
CDR3nt: TGTGCCAGCAGCCCCATGTGGACACAAGAGACCCAGTACTTC
CDR3aa: CASSPMWTQETQYF

d_gene: NA
j_gene: TRBJ1-3
abundance: NA
v_gene: TRBV7-2
CDR3nt: TGTGCCAGCAGCCCCGTGGCAGCGATTAAAAACACCATATATTTT
CDR3aa: CASSPVAAIKNTIYF

d_gene: TRBD1
j_gene: TRBJ2-3
abundance: NA
v_gene: TRBV7-9
CDR3nt: TGTGCCAGCAGCTTCCCAGACCATAGGGGGCTGTATTTT
CDR3aa: CASSFPDHRGLYF

d_gene: NA
j_gene: TRBJ1-3
abundance: few
v_gene: TRBV7-9
CDR3nt: TGTGCCAGCACTCCCCCTGGAGGCGCGGGAAACACCATATATTTT
CDR3aa: CASTPPGGAGNTIYF

d_gene: TRBD1
j_gene: TRBJ2-7
abundance: few
v_gene: TRBV19
CDR3nt: TGTGCCAGTAGTCATCGACAGGGAATGGCCTACGAGCAGTACTTC
CDR3aa: CASSHRQGMAYEQYF

d_gene: TRBD1
j_gene: TRBJ1-1
abundance: NA
v_gene: TRBV18
CDR3nt: TGTGCCAGCTCACCACTTCAAGACAGGGGGCATTACACTGAAGCTTTCTTT
CDR3aa: CASSPLQDRGHYTEAFF

d_gene: NA
j_gene: TRBJ2-1
abundance: once
v_gene: TRBV9
CDR3nt: TGTGCCAGCAGCTCTGGGGGGGCCAGCGAGCAGTTCTTC
CDR3aa: CASSSGGASEQFF

d_gene: NA
j_gene: TRBJ2-4
abundance: NA
v_gene: TRBV12-3/TRBV12-4
CDR3nt: TGTGCCAGCAGTATAACCTCAGGGCTACAGTACTTC
CDR3aa: CASSITSGLQYF

d_gene: NA
j_gene: TRBJ1-5
abundance: NA
v_gene: TRBV27
CDR3nt: TGTGCCAGCAGTTATTCCGGGACACCGAATCAGCCCCAGCATTTT
CDR3aa: CASSYSGTPNQPQHF

d_gene: TRBD2
j_gene: TRBJ2-5
abundance: NA
v_gene: TRBV18
CDR3nt: TGTGCCAGCTCACCACCTTCAGCGGGGGGGCAAGAGACCCAGTACTTC
CDR3aa: CASSPPSAGGQETQYF

d_gene: NA
j_gene: TRBJ1-1
abundance: NA
v_gene: TRBV4-1
CDR3nt: TGCGCCAGCAGCCAAGGGTCGAGGTCGTGGTACCCGAACACTGAAGCTTTCTTT
CDR3aa: CASSQGSRSWYPNTEAFF

d_gene: NA
j_gene: TRBJ1-3
abundance: NA
v_gene: TRBV18
CDR3nt: TGTGCCAGCTCACCACTATTCTGGAGCTTAGGAAACACCATATATTTT
CDR3aa: CASSPLFWSLGNTIYF

d_gene: NA
j_gene: TRBJ1-3
abundance: NA
v_gene: TRBV9
CDR3nt: TGTGCCAGCAGCGTAGCCCAGGGGTCTGGAAACACCATATATTTT
CDR3aa: CASSVAQGSGNTIYF

d_gene: TRBD1
j_gene: TRBJ1-1
abundance: NA
v_gene: TRBV7-2
CDR3nt: TGTGCCAGCAGCTTAGATAGGGGGCGTAGGACTGAAGCTTTCTTT
CDR3aa: CASSLDRGRRTEAFF

d_gene: TRBD1
j_gene: TRBJ2-7
abundance: NA
v_gene: TRBV6-5
CDR3nt: TGTGCCAGCAGGGGAGGGACAGGGTCCTACGAGCAGTACTTC
CDR3aa: CASRGGTGSYEQYF

d_gene: TRBD1
j_gene: TRBJ1-4
abundance: NA
v_gene: TRBV4-2
CDR3nt: TGTGCCAGCAGCCTGACCCTGGCCGGGACAGGTAATAATGAAAAACTGTTTTTT
CDR3aa: CASSLTLAGTGNNEKLFF

d_gene: TRBD1
j_gene: TRBJ2-7
abundance: NA
v_gene: TRBV7-7
CDR3nt: TGTGCCAGCAGCTTAGGCCCCACGGACAGGGGAGGAGAGCAGTACTTC
CDR3aa: CASSLGPTDRGGEQYF

d_gene: TRBD1
j_gene: TRBJ2-5
abundance: once
v_gene: TRBV6-1
CDR3nt: TGTGCCAGCAGTGAAGGGACAGGGGGAACCCAGTACTTC
CDR3aa: CASSEGTGGTQYF